These 8 T cell receptor beta chains originate from one sample sequenced in a study of T cell responses to AZD1222 COVID-19 vaccine. TCRdb's copy holds only in-frame clones and misses some; the assay was immunoSEQ multiplex PCR. This repertoire shows 110,000 to 150,000 clones, more than 90% found once; its top ten account for about 1.5%. Sequences were derived from peripheral blood, sampled on day 0 of AZD1222 vaccination. The receptors here all came from an adult in good health.

CDR3 in DNA: TGCGCCAGCAGCCTCCTTGGTTGGATGAACACTGAAGCTTTCTTT. Protein product: CASSLLGWMNTEAFF. The V gene is TRBV5-1, the J gene TRBJ1-1; no reliable D call. V was shortened by 4 bases and J by 0 bases, with 13 bases between the two germline ends. Per the germline V gene, CDR1 is SGHRS and CDR2 is YFSETQ. This CDR3 has 15 residues.

The chain employs TRBV5-1 and TRBJ2-1; TRBD1 agrees at 9 bases. The J segment lost 9 bases and the V segment lost 1 base, leaving 14 bases of the junction unmatched. This CDR3 spans 17 amino acids. Germline lookup yields CDR1 SGHRS and CDR2 YFSETQ. CDR3 nucleotide sequence: TGCGCCAGCAGCTTGAGAGTGGCGGACAGGGGAGAAAGTGAGCAGTTCTTC. Translated, it gives CASSLRVADRGESEQFF.

The rearrangement uses TRBV7-3 and TRBJ2-5, with 7 bases lining up with TRBD2. Per germline, CDR1 SGHTA and CDR2 FQGTGA. CDR3 length: 14 residues. With 5 bases clipped from V and 5 bases from J, the junction kept 8 bases outside the gene matches. The chain's CDR3 is CASSPVGGTETQYF. DNA of the CDR3: TGTGCCAGCAGCCCCGTGGGGGGGACGGAGACCCAGTACTTC.

This chain joins TRBV15 and TRBJ1-2, with D possibly TRBD1 on 6 matching bases. CDR1 and CDR2 from the germline V gene are LNHNV and YYDKDF (reference sequence). V lost 4 bases to trimming and J lost 5 bases, with 8 bases between them. The CDR3 runs 12 residues. CDR3 amino acids: CATSKDSYGYTF. CDR3 in DNA: TGTGCCACCAGCAAGGACAGTTATGGCTACACCTTC.

The J gene is TRBJ1-1, the V gene TRBV5-6; D not certain. Germline CDR1 SGHDT, CDR2 YYEEEE. With 2 bases removed from V and 1 base from J, the gap between germline ends came to 3 bases. The CDR3 has 12 amino acids. The CDR3: CASSLKNTEAFF. Here the CDR3 DNA reads TGTGCCAGCAGCTTAAAGAACACTGAAGCTTTCTTT.

This chain uses TRBV6-5 with TRBJ1-1, with 7 bases that match TRBD1. The CDR3 contains 13 residues. Germline CDR1 reads MNHEY; CDR2 reads SVGAGI. V shed 6 bases and J 9 bases; nucleotides not matched to a gene: 10. The CDR3 sequence: CASRVQGQRQAFF. The CDR3 DNA reads as TGTGCCAGCAGGGTACAGGGGCAGCGGCAAGCTTTCTTT.

As regards this clone: Other nucleotide sequences from this sample produce the same CDR3. The chain employs TRBV30 and TRBJ1-1, with TRBD1 as a possible D gene (6 bases). From germline, CDR1 is GTSNPN and CDR2 SVGIG (reference sequence). Trimming took off 3 bases at V and 5 bases at J, with 7 bases between the two ends. CDR3 length: 11 residues. The CDR3 loop is CAWSRGTEAFF. The CDR3, as DNA: TGTGCCTGGAGCAGGGGTACTGAAGCTTTCTTT.

V usage is TRBV7-2 and J usage is TRBJ2-3, with 14 bases fitting TRBD2. The CDR3 spans 17 residues. Germline CDR1 reads SGHTA; CDR2 reads FQGNSA. J gave up 2 bases and V 4 bases, and 5 bases lay outside the gene matches. The CDR3 bases are TGTGCCAGCAGCTACGGGACTAGCGGGAGAAACACAGATACGCAGTATTTT. Its translation is CASSYGTSGRNTDTQYF.